Listed below are T cell receptor beta chains from one sample, sequenced in a study of blood T cells in healthy people across ages. TCRdb processed the 5' RACE reads anew with MiXCR; each CDR3 protein has one entry. The sample holds about a million distinct CDR3 sequences, around two fifths seen once. Sequencing input: blood. These receptors were obtained from a man aged 18 to 30 in good health. CDR3s include the opening cysteine and the closing phenylalanine or tryptophan. The order of the fields is V gene, D gene, J gene, clone size, CDR3 protein, CDR3 DNA. D genes are given only for firm matches. Part of the rows lack a size; the others show once, few, many or a class for expanded clones.

TRBV5-1,TRBD1,TRBJ1-1,NA,CASSPSIRDSLNTEAFF,TGCGCCAGCAGCCCAAGTATAAGGGACAGCCTGAACACTGAAGCTTTCTTT
TRBV6-6,NA,TRBJ1-5,NA,CASSPSQGRQPQHF,TGTGCCAGCAGCCCCAGTCAGGGGAGGCAGCCCCAGCATTTT
TRBV5-6,NA,TRBJ2-5,NA,CASSNAGQQETQYF,TGTGCCAGCAGCAATGCGGGACAGCAAGAGACCCAGTACTTC
TRBV29-1,NA,TRBJ2-7,few,CSVEEGSSYEQYF,TGCAGCGTTGAAGAGGGGAGCTCCTACGAGCAGTACTTC
TRBV7-2,TRBD2,TRBJ2-3,NA,CASSSGLAGALDTQYF,TGTGCCAGCAGCTCGGGACTAGCGGGCGCCTTGGATACGCAGTATTTT
TRBV4-1,NA,TRBJ2-3,NA,CASSQDMAEISTDTQYF,TGCGCCAGCAGCCAAGATATGGCCGAAATAAGCACAGATACGCAGTATTTT
TRBV5-1,NA,TRBJ1-2,NA,CASSQSILTGPDPYGYTF,TGCGCCAGCAGCCAAAGCATATTGACGGGGCCTGACCCATATGGCTACACCTTC
TRBV5-1,TRBD1,TRBJ1-4,few,CASSLRGGAAGEKLFF,TGCGCCAGCAGCTTGAGAGGGGGCGCCGCGGGAGAAAAACTGTTTTTT
TRBV11-1,NA,TRBJ1-2,few,CASSLGHGTPGGYTF,TGTGCCAGCAGCTTAGGTCACGGGACTCCGGGAGGCTACACCTTC
TRBV6-2/TRBV6-3,NA,TRBJ2-7,NA,CASSFKGRFEQYF,TGTGCCAGCAGTTTTAAGGGGCGCTTCGAGCAGTACTTC
TRBV7-2,TRBD1,TRBJ2-5,NA,CASSLADRDQETQYF,TGTGCCAGCAGCTTAGCAGACAGGGACCAAGAGACCCAGTACTTC
TRBV20-1,NA,TRBJ1-5,few,CSASRGYSNQPQHF,TGCAGTGCTAGCAGGGGCTATAGCAATCAGCCCCAGCATTTT
TRBV20-1,NA,TRBJ2-3,few,CSASTRRPDTQYF,TGCAGTGCTAGTACCCGTCGGCCGGATACGCAGTATTTT
TRBV7-8,TRBD2,TRBJ2-7,few,CASSLTSGAEQYF,TGTGCCAGCAGCTTAACTAGCGGGGCGGAGCAGTACTTC
TRBV5-1,NA,TRBJ2-1,few,CASSSQGSEQFF,TGCGCCAGCAGCTCACAGGGTAGTGAGCAGTTCTTC
TRBV2,NA,TRBJ1-4,NA,CASRGAANEKLFF,TGTGCCAGCAGAGGGGCAGCTAATGAAAAACTGTTTTTT
TRBV12-3/TRBV12-4,NA,TRBJ2-5,NA,CASSVWQDGETQYF,TGTGCCAGCAGTGTATGGCAGGACGGGGAGACCCAGTACTTC
TRBV13,NA,TRBJ1-1,NA,CASSLVRGGVVNTEAFF,TGTGCCAGCAGCTTAGTTCGGGGTGGGGTTGTGAACACTGAAGCTTTCTTT
TRBV20-1,TRBD2,TRBJ2-3,few,CSARLAGGITDTQYF,TGCAGTGCGCGTCTAGCGGGGGGAATCACAGATACGCAGTATTTT
TRBV7-9,TRBD1,TRBJ1-2,NA,CASSHRGRRYGYTF,TGTGCCAGCTCCCACAGGGGGCGTAGGTATGGCTACACCTTC
TRBV20-1,NA,TRBJ2-1,once,CSARPQGLNEQFF,TGCAGTGCTAGGCCGCAGGGTCTCAATGAGCAGTTCTTC
TRBV7-2,NA,TRBJ2-7,few,CASKSQESSYEQYF,TGTGCCAGCAAATCACAGGAGAGCTCCTACGAGCAGTACTTC
TRBV7-9,NA,TRBJ2-1,few,CASSRYRELLLEQFF,TGTGCCAGCAGTAGATACAGGGAACTCCTACTTGAGCAGTTCTTC
TRBV2,TRBD2,TRBJ2-1,NA,CASIARTSGNEQFF,TGTGCCAGCATCGCGAGGACTAGCGGGAATGAGCAGTTCTTC
TRBV20-1,NA,TRBJ1-1,many,CSATGTMNTEAFF,TGCAGTGCCACAGGGACCATGAACACTGAAGCTTTCTTT
TRBV9,NA,TRBJ2-7,few,CASSPRSGEQYF,TGTGCCAGCAGCCCTCGTTCTGGTGAGCAGTACTTC
TRBV29-1,NA,TRBJ2-5,NA,CSVLDGEVNEQYF,TGCAGCGTTTTGGACGGAGAGGTCAATGAGCAGTACTTC
TRBV5-1,NA,TRBJ2-3,NA,CASSVSTEGDTQYF,TGCGCCAGCAGCGTTTCGACAGAGGGGGATACGCAGTATTTT
TRBV10-3,NA,TRBJ1-5,NA,CAISDLGDFNQPQHF,TGTGCCATCAGTGACCTAGGGGACTTCAATCAGCCCCAGCATTTT
TRBV7-2,NA,TRBJ1-4,NA,CASSLRLNEKPFF,TGTGCCAGCAGCCTCCGACTTAATGAAAAACCGTTTTTT
TRBV2,TRBD2,TRBJ2-1,NA,CASTSGPYNEQFF,TGTGCCAGCACTAGCGGGCCGTACAATGAGCAGTTCTTC
TRBV20-1,TRBD1,TRBJ1-2,NA,CSAAGTGTYGYTF,TGCAGTGCTGCCGGGACAGGGACCTATGGCTACACCTTC
TRBV13,NA,TRBJ1-1,NA,CASSSTLGENTEAFF,TGTGCCAGCAGCTCAACCCTGGGGGAGAACACTGAAGCTTTCTTT
TRBV10-3,NA,TRBJ2-3,NA,CAISESIGAPDTQYF,TGTGCCATCAGTGAGTCAATCGGGGCCCCAGATACGCAGTATTTT
TRBV19,NA,TRBJ2-3,few,CASSPLVSSDTQYF,TGTGCCAGTAGTCCCCTGGTCAGCTCGGATACGCAGTATTTT
TRBV5-1,NA,TRBJ2-3,NA,CASSLSSDRNTDTQYF,TGCGCCAGCAGCTTGTCGAGCGACAGAAACACAGATACGCAGTATTTT
TRBV5-1,NA,TRBJ1-1,few,CASSLGNQWDTEAFF,TGCGCCAGCAGCTTGGGGAATCAATGGGACACTGAAGCTTTCTTT
TRBV4-3,TRBD1,TRBJ1-4,NA,CASSLTPGGQGNEKLFF,TGCGCCAGCAGCCTTACCCCAGGGGGACAGGGTAATGAAAAACTGTTTTTT
TRBV25-1,NA,TRBJ1-2,NA,CVSGPFSGNNYGYTF,TGTGTCAGCGGGCCCTTTTCGGGCAATAACTATGGCTACACCTTC
TRBV11-2,NA,TRBJ2-1,NA,CASRGSGPQFF,TGTGCCAGCAGGGGATCCGGGCCTCAGTTCTTC
TRBV29-1,NA,TRBJ2-7,NA,CSVEDILSYEQYF,TGCAGCGTTGAGGACATCCTCTCCTACGAGCAGTACTTC
TRBV5-4,NA,TRBJ2-3,few,CASSFRLATDTQYF,TGTGCCAGCAGCTTCCGACTGGCGACAGATACGCAGTATTTT
TRBV20-1,TRBD2,TRBJ2-1,NA,CSARLLLAVYNEQFF,TGCAGTGCTAGACTTCTCCTAGCGGTTTACAATGAGCAGTTCTTC
TRBV12-3/TRBV12-4,NA,TRBJ1-2,NA,CATEDGDYGYTF,TGTGCCACCGAAGACGGGGACTATGGCTACACCTTC
TRBV12-3/TRBV12-4,TRBD2,TRBJ2-2,few,CASSLGTAGGTGELFF,TGTGCCAGCAGTTTAGGGACAGCGGGAGGCACCGGGGAGCTGTTTTTT
TRBV29-1,TRBD2,TRBJ2-2,NA,CSVGPGGSVTGELFF,TGCAGCGTTGGTCCGGGAGGTAGTGTCACCGGGGAGCTGTTTTTT
TRBV4-3,NA,TRBJ2-2,NA,CASRWELQNTGELFF,TGCGCCAGCAGGTGGGAGCTCCAGAACACCGGGGAGCTGTTTTTT
TRBV29-1,NA,TRBJ2-5,many,CSVITGSQETQYF,TGCAGCGTTATCACAGGGTCCCAAGAGACCCAGTACTTC
TRBV3-1,NA,TRBJ1-3,NA,CASSQDAVISGNTIYF,TGTGCCAGCAGCCAAGACGCGGTGATCTCTGGAAACACCATATATTTT
TRBV3-1,TRBD2,TRBJ2-3,few,CASSPLAGPDTQYF,TGTGCCAGCAGCCCGCTAGCGGGGCCAGATACGCAGTATTTT
TRBV11-2,TRBD1,TRBJ1-2,few,CASSLVAGGSYGYTF,TGTGCCAGCAGCTTAGTGGCAGGGGGCTCCTATGGCTACACCTTC
TRBV4-1,TRBD1,TRBJ1-1,NA,CASSPDRVITEAFF,TGCGCCAGCAGCCCAGACAGGGTGATCACTGAAGCTTTCTTT
TRBV12-3/TRBV12-4,NA,TRBJ2-7,few,CASSLAAGGGSYEQYF,TGTGCCAGCAGTTTAGCCGCCGGCGGAGGCTCCTACGAGCAGTACTTC
TRBV4-2,NA,TRBJ1-2,NA,CASSQDPQETYGYTF,TGTGCCAGCAGCCAAGATCCCCAGGAGACATATGGCTACACCTTC
TRBV6-2/TRBV6-3,TRBD1,TRBJ2-7,few,CASRGDRSYEQYF,TGTGCCAGCAGGGGGGACAGAAGTTACGAGCAGTACTTC
TRBV6-1,NA,TRBJ1-2,once,CASRQGIACGYTF,TGTGCCAGCAGGCAGGGCATCGCCTGTGGCTACACCTTC
TRBV6-6,NA,TRBJ1-5,NA,CASRSAGTTNQPQHF,TGTGCCAGCAGGAGCGCCGGGACAACTAATCAGCCCCAGCATTTT
TRBV4-2,NA,TRBJ2-7,NA,CASSQVVGIEGEQYF,TGTGCCAGCAGCCAAGTGGTAGGGATCGAGGGGGAGCAGTACTTC
TRBV5-1,TRBD1,TRBJ2-7,few,CASSLQPGQATYEQYF,TGCGCCAGCAGCTTACAACCGGGACAGGCGACCTACGAGCAGTACTTC